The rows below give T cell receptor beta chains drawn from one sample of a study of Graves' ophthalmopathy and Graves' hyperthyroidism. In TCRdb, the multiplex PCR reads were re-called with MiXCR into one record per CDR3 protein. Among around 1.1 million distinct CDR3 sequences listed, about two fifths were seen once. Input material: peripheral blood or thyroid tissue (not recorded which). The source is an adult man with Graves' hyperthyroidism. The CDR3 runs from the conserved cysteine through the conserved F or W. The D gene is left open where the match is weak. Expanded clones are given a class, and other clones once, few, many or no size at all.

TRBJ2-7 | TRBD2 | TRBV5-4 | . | TGTGCCAGCCGGCCCGGGACTAGCGGGGGGCCTGCGCCCTACGAGCAGTACTTC | CASRPGTSGGPAPYEQYF
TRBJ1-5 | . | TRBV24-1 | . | TGTGCCATCAGTGCATCGAACCAAGAGACCCAGCATTTT | CAISASNQETQHF
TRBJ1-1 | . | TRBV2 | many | TGTGCCAGCAGTGAAGCCCCGGCCCGGGACACTGAAGCTTTCTTT | CASSEAPARDTEAFF
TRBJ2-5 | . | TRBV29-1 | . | TGCAGCGGGGGGCCACAAGAGACCCAGTACTTC | CSGGPQETQYF
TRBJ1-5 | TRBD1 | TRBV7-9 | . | TGTGCCAGCAGCGGACCGGGACAGGGAGGCGAGACCCAGCATTTT | CASSGPGQGGETQHF
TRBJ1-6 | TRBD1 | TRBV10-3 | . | TGTGCCATCAGTGAGTCGACACTCAGAGACTCCTCAGGGGGCGGCAATTCACCCCTCCACTTT | CAISESTLRDSSGGGNSPLHF
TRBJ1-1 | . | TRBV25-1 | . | TGTGCCAGCTTGACCTCGAACACTGAAGCTTTCTTT | CASLTSNTEAFF
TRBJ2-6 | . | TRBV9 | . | TGTGCCAGCAGCGTAGAGGGGGGAGGGGCCAACGTCCTGACTTTC | CASSVEGGGANVLTF
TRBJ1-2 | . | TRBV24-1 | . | TGTGCCACCAGCAAACGGGAGGATCTCGGCTACACCTTC | CATSKREDLGYTF
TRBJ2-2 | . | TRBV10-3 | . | TGTGCCATCAGTCAAGGGGGGAACACCGGGGAGCTGTTTTTT | CAISQGGNTGELFF
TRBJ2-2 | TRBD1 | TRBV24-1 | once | TGTGCCACCTCCGGACAGGGACAGAACACCGGGGAGCTGTTTTTT | CATSGQGQNTGELFF
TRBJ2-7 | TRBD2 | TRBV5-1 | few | TGCGCCAGCCGCCAGCTTGGGACTAGCGGATCCTACGAGCAGTACTTC | CASRQLGTSGSYEQYF
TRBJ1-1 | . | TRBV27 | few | TGTGCCAGCAGTTTTGCGGTAGGCACTGAAGCTTTCTTT | CASSFAVGTEAFF